These 4 T cell receptor beta chains were all obtained from the same sample, sequenced in a study of T cells in Graves' hyperthyroidism and ophthalmopathy. Amplification of TCR beta CDR3 regions used RNA as the template. RT-PCR in the first round (using the HTBI primer set) targeted the TCR CDR3. Each CDR3 protein gets one entry after TCRdb re-called the multiplex PCR reads with MiXCR. The sample has about 500,000 distinct CDR3 sequences; 46% are singletons. The sample comprised peripheral blood or thyroid tissue (not recorded which). These receptors were obtained from an adult woman with Graves' disease, either hyperthyroidism or ophthalmopathy (not recorded which).

This clonotype has a count of ten or more. J is TRBJ1-2 and V is TRBV9; D is unresolved. V was shortened by 0 bases and J by 4 bases, with 10 bases between the two germline ends. CDR3 length: 14 residues. The germline gives CDR1 SGDLS, CDR2 YYNGEE. The CDR3 nucleotides are TGTGCCAGCAGCGTAGGGCCGGAGGCCTATGGCTACACCTTC. It is translated as CASSVGPEAYGYTF. The variable domain in full, with the rest retrieved from reference TRBV9 and TRBJ1-2, is DSGVTQTPKHLITATGQRVTLRCSPRSGDLSVYWYQQSLDQGLQFLIQYYNGEERAKGNILERFSAQQFPDLHSELNLSSLELGDSALYFCASSVGPEAYGYTFGSGTRLTVV.

As regards this clonotype: A clone one base away is much larger, so this may be a read error. The chain links TRBV7-9 to TRBJ2-7, with D uncertain. CDR3 length: 15 residues. Trimming removed 1 base from V and 6 bases from J, with 16 bases in between. Germline assignment: CDR1 SEHNR and CDR2 FQNEAQ (reference sequence). The CDR3 DNA reads as TGTGCCAGCAGCTTAGTGCCTCTTATTACCTGCGAGCAGTACTTC. Its translation: CASSLVPLITCEQYF.

This clonotype was seen more than once but under ten times. The rearrangement links TRBV24-1 to TRBJ1-5; 7 nucleotides agree with TRBD1. This CDR3 is built from 13 residues. Germline lookup yields CDR1 KGHDR and CDR2 SFDVKD. The J segment lost 6 bases and the V segment lost 4 bases, leaving 2 bases of the junction unmatched. The CDR3 loop is CATSETGFQPQHF. The CDR3 nucleotides are TGTGCCACCAGTGAGACAGGGTTTCAGCCCCAGCATTTT.

This rearrangement joins TRBV29-1 to TRBJ2-7, with 7 bases identical to TRBD2. Germline CDR1 reads SQVTM; CDR2 reads ANQGSEA. This CDR3 region has 10 residues. The V and J ends lost 4 bases and 7 bases, in that order; junction bases with no gene match: 1. Here the CDR3 DNA reads TGCAGCGTTGCGGGGGGTGAGCAGTACTTC. Protein: CSVAGGEQYF.